This entry lists 30 T cell receptor beta chains sequenced from one sample in a study of lung T cells in sarcoidosis with Löfgren's syndrome. TCRdb recomputed calls from the reads with MiXCR, one row per CDR3 protein. The data contain 60,000 to 70,000 distinct CDR3 sequences, 21% of them singletons. The material sequenced was CD4+ T cells from PBMCs. Source of these receptors: a human donor with sarcoidosis (Löfgren's syndrome or another form), or a control subject (not recorded which).

This clonotype has just a few counts. This rearrangement joins TRBV3-1 to TRBJ1-2, with D uncertain. V was cut by 8 bases and J by 0 bases, with 7 bases left in between. From germline, CDR1 is LGHDT and CDR2 YNNKEL (reference sequence). CDR3 length: 12 residues. CDR3 protein: CASAATNYGYTF. Here the CDR3 DNA reads TGTGCCAGCGCAGCTACTAACTATGGCTACACCTTC.

This clonotype was counted at least ten times. V is TRBV7-2 and J is TRBJ1-2; no definite D call. This CDR3 spans 13 amino acids. Trimming took 5 bases from V and 2 from J, leaving 9 bases between them. Germline CDR1 is SGHTA and CDR2 is FQGNSA. The CDR3: CASSPYMNYGYTF. In DNA form, the CDR3 reads TGTGCCAGCAGCCCCTATATGAACTATGGCTACACCTTC.

This clonotype was seen only a few times. The J gene is TRBJ2-7, the V gene TRBV19; 8 bases are shared with TRBD2. Germline CDR1 is LNHDA and CDR2 is SQIVND (reference sequence). With 5 bases clipped from V and 2 bases from J, the junction kept 8 bases outside the gene matches. The CDR3 sequence is 15 residues long. The CDR3 DNA is TGTGCCAGTAGTTGGGGAAGCGGGGGAGCCTACGAGCAGTACTTC. Its translation is CASSWGSGGAYEQYF. Full variable domain (rest looked up from reference TRBV19 and TRBJ2-7): DGGITQSPKYLFRKEGQNVTLSCEQNLNHDAMYWYRQDPGQGLRLIYYSQIVNDFQKGDIAEGYSVSREKKESFPLTVTSAQKNPTAFYLCASSWGSGGAYEQYFGPGTRLTVT.

V gene TRBV30 combines with J gene TRBJ1-1, with D perhaps TRBD1 (6 bases). The V gene's germline CDR1 is GTSNPN and CDR2 SVGIG (reference sequence). The CDR3 has 12 residues. The V and J ends lost 0 bases and 6 bases respectively, with 8 bases between them. As DNA, the CDR3 is TGTGCCTGGAGTGTATCAGGGGCTGAAGCTTTCTTT. It yields the protein CAWSVSGAEAFF.

This clonotype was counted at least ten times. The rearrangement uses TRBV7-2 and TRBJ2-3, with D perhaps matching TRBD2 (5 bases). The CDR3 is made up of 14 amino acids. Trimming cost V 1 base and J 3 bases, with 8 bases left between them. Germline V gives CDR1 SGHTA, CDR2 FQGNSA. The CDR3: CASSLGTLTDTQYF. The CDR3 nucleotides read TGTGCCAGCAGCTTAGGGACTTTGACAGATACGCAGTATTTT.

Many counts were recorded for this clonotype. The chain links TRBV6-1 to TRBJ2-3; D remains ambiguous. Trimming pared 5 bases from V and 6 bases from J, leaving 9 bases between. The CDR3 is 12 residues long. Per the germline V gene, CDR1 is MNHNS and CDR2 is SASEGT. CDR3 nucleotide sequence: TGTGCCAGCAGTCCCTCCGGGGATACGCAGTATTTT. Translation: CASSPSGDTQYF.

This clonotype was picked up many times. The J gene is TRBJ1-1, the V gene TRBV10-1; D is undetermined. Looked up from germline, CDR1 is WNHNN and CDR2 is SYGVQD (reference sequence). CDR3 size: 13 residues. V dropped 0 bases and J dropped 4 bases, with 6 bases sitting between them. CDR3 loop: CASSESGITEAFF. The CDR3 coding sequence is TGCGCCAGCAGTGAGTCAGGGATCACTGAAGCTTTCTTT.

The chain combines TRBV11-2 with TRBJ1-1; 7 nucleotides agree with TRBD1. V shed 2 bases, J shed 4 bases, and the junction held 4 bases outside the gene matches. CDR1 and CDR2 (germline): SGHAT, FQNNGV. The CDR3 is 14 amino acids. This chain's CDR3 is CASSLQGGSTEAFF. CDR3 in DNA: TGTGCCAGCAGCTTACAGGGGGGAAGCACTGAAGCTTTCTTT. The full variable domain, rest sourced from reference TRBV11-2 and TRBJ1-1, is EAGVAQSPRYKIIEKRQSVAFWCNPISGHATLYWYQQILGQGPKLLIQFQNNGVVDDSQLPKDRFSAERLKGVDSTLKIQPAKLEDSAVYLCASSLQGGSTEAFFGQGTRLTVV.

This clonotype was detected ten times or more. CDR3 amino acids: CASRPDSYLTEAFF. The CDR3 coding sequence is TGTGCCAGCAGGCCGGACAGCTACCTGACTGAAGCTTTCTTT. The V call is TRBV6-1, the J call TRBJ1-1; TRBD1 might be the D (6 bases). V was shortened by 6 bases and J by 5 bases, with 16 bases between the two germline ends. This CDR3 comprises 14 residues. The germline gives CDR1 MNHNS, CDR2 SASEGT.

This clonotype was detected ten times or more. The chain couples TRBV27 to TRBJ2-7; tentative D call: TRBD1 (6 bases). Germline V lookup: CDR1 MNHEY, CDR2 SMNVEV (reference sequence). The ends were cut back, 7 bases at V and 0 bases at J, with 16 bases in the middle. The CDR3 consists of 15 residues. The chain's CDR3 is CASNKTGQSSYEQYV. CDR3 sequence (DNA): TGTGCCAGCAACAAGACAGGCCAGAGCTCCTACGAGCAGTACGTC.

As regards this clonotype: A read error may account for a junction end that differs from germline. V gene TRBV19 combines with J gene TRBJ2-6; D remains ambiguous. Looked up from germline, CDR1 is LNHDA and CDR2 is SQIVND (reference sequence). The CDR3 runs to 13 residues. CDR3 DNA sequence: TGTGCCAGTAGTCACTCTGAGGCCAACGTCCTGACTTTC. Encoded protein: CASSHSEANVLTF. Combining the CDR3 with reference TRBV19 and TRBJ2-6 gives the whole variable domain DGGITQSPKYLFRKEGQNVTLSCEQNLNHDAMYWYRQDPGQGLRLIYYSQIVNDFQKGDIAEGYSVSREKKESFPLTVTSAQKNPTAFYLCASSHSEANVLTFGAGSRLTVL.

With regard to this clonotype: A read error is possible here, since a much larger clone lies one base away. The chain couples TRBV19 to TRBJ2-5; no definite D call. V gave up 4 bases and J gave up 0 bases, with 6 bases separating them. The CDR3 spans 13 residues. Germline CDR1 is LNHDA and CDR2 is SQIVND (reference sequence). The CDR3 nucleotides are TGTGCCAGTAGTACCTCCGACCAAGAGACCCAGTACTTC. It specifies CASSTSDQETQYF. Based on the CDR3 plus reference TRBV19 and TRBJ2-5, the full variable domain is DGGITQSPKYLFRKEGQNVTLSCEQNLNHDAMYWYRQDPGQGLRLIYYSQIVNDFQKGDIAEGYSVSREKKESFPLTVTSAQKNPTAFYLCASSTSDQETQYFGPGTRLLVL.

With regard to this clonotype: This may stem from a read error, because a much larger clone lies one nucleotide away. This rearrangement joins TRBV6-2 or TRBV6-3 to TRBJ1-3; TRBD1 matches at 7 bases. CDR3 size: 16 residues. The V gene's germline CDR1 is MNHEY and CDR2 SVGEGT. The chain's CDR3 is CASRWDRPMPGSTIYF. CDR3 nucleotide sequence: TGTGCCAGCAGATGGGACAGACCGATGCCTGGAAGCACCATATATTTT.

Comments on this clonotype: At one end, the junction sequence differs from germline, possibly due to a read error. This sequence joins TRBV19 and TRBJ2-1, with no clear D. Germline V gives CDR1 LNHDA, CDR2 SQIVND (reference sequence). The CDR3 runs 13 residues. CDR3 DNA sequence: TGTGCCAGTACTATACAATATGGGGATGAGCAGTTCTTC. Protein sequence: CASTIQYGDEQFF.

The rearrangement joins TRBV10-2 to TRBJ2-1; no clear D. Germline lookup yields CDR1 WSHSY and CDR2 SAAADI. The germline V and J ends were trimmed by 2 bases and 13 bases, with 9 bases remaining between them. The CDR3 spans 11 residues. The CDR3 region has the DNA TGCGCCAGCAGTGAGGGGAAGACCCAGTTCTTC. This translates into CASSEGKTQFF.

This clonotype occurred many times. The chain links TRBV11-2 to TRBJ2-3, with 8 nucleotides matching TRBD2. Germline-derived CDR1 and CDR2 are SGHAT and FQNNGV. This CDR3 has 15 amino acids. The ends lost 5 bases at V and 2 bases at J; junction bases unmatched: 6. In DNA, the CDR3 is TGTGCCAGCAGCATAACTAGCGGAGTCACAGATACGCAGTATTTT. Translated, it gives CASSITSGVTDTQYF.

With respect to this clonotype: A read error may explain this, as a much larger clone is one base away. This chain joins TRBV20-1 and TRBJ2-2; D is perhaps TRBD1 (6 bases). The CDR3 is made up of 15 amino acids. V was trimmed by 2 bases and J by 5 bases, leaving 15 bases between them. Germline V lookup: CDR1 DFQATT, CDR2 SNEGSKA (reference sequence). The CDR3 region is CSARQDSGRTGELFF. The CDR3 DNA sequence: TGCAGTGCTAGACAGGACAGTGGCAGGACCGGGGAGCTGTTTTTT.

This rearrangement joins TRBV28 to TRBJ2-1, with a weak D call TRBD1 (6 bases). Germline V gene data show CDR1 as MDHEN and CDR2 as SYDVKM. V was cut by 5 bases and J by 11 bases, with 16 bases left in between. The CDR3 extends over 13 amino acids. CDR3 amino acids: CASSRGSGNKQFF. The CDR3 region has the DNA TGTGCCAGCAGTAGGGGGAGTGGGAATAAGCAGTTCTTC.

This clonotype was observed many times. The chain uses TRBV6-6 and TRBJ1-1, with TRBD1 matching 7 bases. V lost 2 bases and J lost 8; bases outside the gene matches: 2. CDR3 length: 12 amino acids. Germline CDR1 MNHNY, CDR2 SVGAGI (reference sequence). Here the CDR3 DNA reads TGTGCCAGCAGTTACGGGGGACAGGAAGCTTTCTTT. Translated, it gives CASSYGGQEAFF.

This clonotype ranks as medium-sized. V is TRBV12-3 or TRBV12-4 and J is TRBJ1-1; D gene unclear. The CDR3 is 11 residues long. V shed 5 bases and J shed 2 bases, with 3 bases lying between them. CDR3 residues: CASSVNTEAFF. The DNA for the CDR3 is TGTGCCAGCAGTGTTAACACTGAAGCTTTCTTT.

Ten or more counts support this clonotype. V and J are TRBV6-1 and TRBJ2-1; TRBD1 is a possible D gene (6 bases). Germline CDR1 and CDR2: MNHNS and SASEGT. Trimming removed 5 bases at V and 9 bases at J, with 14 bases between. The CDR3 has 13 amino acids. CDR3 loop: CASSKDNRAEQFF. CDR3 coding DNA: TGTGCCAGCAGTAAGGATAACAGGGCTGAGCAGTTCTTC.

The gene calls are TRBV19 and TRBJ2-1; 9 bases match TRBD2. From germline, CDR1 is LNHDA and CDR2 SQIVND (reference sequence). This CDR3 spans 13 amino acids. Unmatched junction bases numbered 5, after V lost 5 bases and J lost 9 bases. Written as DNA, the CDR3 is TGTGCCAGTAGTGCGGGACTAGCAAGTGAGCAGTTCTTC. Its translation: CASSAGLASEQFF.

This clonotype was counted only a few times. The chain combines TRBV3-1 with TRBJ1-1; possibly TRBD1 for D (6 bases). CDR3 length: 16 amino acids. The V gene lost 4 bases and the J gene lost 0 bases, with 15 bases spanning the gap. Germline V gene lookup returns CDR1 LGHDT and CDR2 YNNKEL (reference sequence). The CDR3 coding sequence is TGTGCCAGCAGCCGATCAGACAGGATCATGAACACTGAAGCTTTCTTT. This gives the protein CASSRSDRIMNTEAFF.

In this sample, this clonotype turned up many times. This chain uses TRBV24-1 with TRBJ2-4; 7 nucleotides line up with TRBD1. V was pared by 4 bases and J by 13 bases, with 9 bases of the junction left unmatched. Germline V gene data show CDR1 as KGHDR and CDR2 as SFDVKD. The CDR3 is 13 residues long. The CDR3 sequence is CATSDPGTDRQYF. The CDR3, as DNA: TGTGCCACCAGTGACCCAGGGACAGATCGCCAGTACTTC.

This clonotype was detected ten times or more. The chain recombines TRBV7-2 with TRBJ2-3, with D perhaps TRBD1 (7 bases). CDR1 is SGHTA and CDR2 is FQGNSA in the germline V gene. The ends were cut back, 3 bases at V and 4 bases at J, with 14 bases in the middle. CDR3 length: 15 amino acids. The CDR3 DNA is TGTGCCAGCAGCTTCGGGGCAGGGGGGCCAGATACGCAGTATTTT. Protein: CASSFGAGGPDTQYF.

This clonotype occurred many times. CDR3 residues: CSARDITQREQFF. The CDR3 DNA follows: TGCAGTGCTAGAGATATCACCCAGCGCGAGCAGTTCTTC. The chain uses TRBV20-1 and TRBJ2-1; D unclear. The V end lost 0 bases, the J end lost 10 bases, and 13 bases lay between the germline ends. The CDR3 covers 13 residues. Germline CDR1 DFQATT, CDR2 SNEGSKA (reference sequence).

At least ten counts were recorded for this clonotype. The CDR3 sequence: CASSDSGSVGTQYF. CDR3 bases: TGTGCCAGCAGTGATAGCGGCTCGGTTGGAACCCAGTACTTC. This sequence joins TRBV25-1 and TRBJ2-5, with D possibly TRBD2 on 6 matching bases. The CDR3 sequence is 14 residues long. Germline V gene sequence: CDR1 MGHDK, CDR2 SYGVNS. Trimming took 3 bases from V and 8 from J, leaving 16 bases between them. Filled out from reference TRBV25-1 and TRBJ2-5, the complete variable domain reads EADIYQTPRYLVIGTGKKITLECSQTMGHDKMYWYQQDPGMELHLIHYSYGVNSTEKGDLSSESTVSRIRTEHFPLTLESARPSHTSQYLCASSDSGSVGTQYFGPGTRLLVL.

Comment on this clonotype: A much larger clone differs from this one at a single base, so this may be a read error. V gene TRBV12-5 combines with J gene TRBJ2-3; 12 nucleotides agree with TRBD2. This CDR3 region has 16 residues. V lost 1 base and J lost 2; bases outside the gene matches: 1. Looked up from germline, CDR1 is LGHNT and CDR2 is FRNRAP. CDR3 protein: CASGLGLAGATDTQYF. CDR3 sequence (DNA): TGTGCTAGTGGTTTGGGACTAGCGGGGGCCACAGATACGCAGTATTTT.

The chain combines TRBV9 with TRBJ1-3; D may be TRBD1 (6 bases). Germline V lookup: CDR1 SGDLS, CDR2 YYNGEE. Trimming took 2 bases from V and 1 from J, leaving 13 bases between them. The CDR3 totals 16 residues. CDR3 bases: TGTGCCAGCAGCGTCGACGGGACACCGTCTGGAAACACCATATATTTT. Its protein is CASSVDGTPSGNTIYF. The whole variable domain, remainder taken from reference TRBV9 and TRBJ1-3, is DSGVTQTPKHLITATGQRVTLRCSPRSGDLSVYWYQQSLDQGLQFLIQYYNGEERAKGNILERFSAQQFPDLHSELNLSSLELGDSALYFCASSVDGTPSGNTIYFGEGSWLTVV.

This chain connects TRBV19 to TRBJ1-2; D not resolved. The V end was cut by 3 bases, the J end by 4 bases, with 9 bases between. The V gene's germline CDR1 is LNHDA and CDR2 SQIVND (reference sequence). The CDR3 runs 13 residues. CDR3 nucleotides: TGTGCCAGTAGTATCGGGCAGTTCTATGGCTACACCTTC. Translating it yields CASSIGQFYGYTF.